This T cell receptor (beta chain) stems from a study of control samples from healthy donors and cancer patients. Only in-frame clones appear in the TCRdb table, and some are missing; sequencing was by immunoSEQ multiplex PCR. The profile shows about 410,000 clones, roughly 90% of them singletons. Germline CDR1 and CDR2: SGHTA and FQGNSA. The CDR3 extends over 15 amino acids. Trimming pared 6 bases from V and 1 base from J, leaving 13 bases between. The source of this sequence is a middle-aged man with head and neck cancer. The material sequenced was PBMCs. The chain uses TRBV7-2 and TRBJ2-1; a possible D gene is TRBD2 (7 bases). The CDR3 coding sequence is TGTGCCAGCAGGGAGGGGGGGTTATCCTACAATGAGCAGTTCTTC. Translation: CASREGGLSYNEQFF.